The 3 T cell receptor beta chains presented below share a single source sample, sequenced in a study of shared clonotypes between healthy human individuals. Method: immunoSEQ multiplex PCR; TCRdb's copy keeps in-frame clones and lacks some. The table lists 1.4 million to 1.5 million clones, around 95% of them singletons. Material for sequencing was naive CD4+ T cells sorted from blood. Subset here: CD45RA+ positively selected. The receptor source for this set is a young man in good health.

The chain has TRBV14 and TRBJ2-1, with 7 bases matching TRBD2. CDR1 and CDR2 from the germline V gene are SGHDN and FVKESK. This CDR3 comprises 14 residues. After removal of 4 bases from V and 5 bases from J, the junction contained 5 bases not matched to a gene. Here the CDR3 reads CASSPRGVHNEQFF. The CDR3 bases are TGTGCCAGCAGCCCCCGGGGGGTCCACAATGAGCAGTTCTTC.

The chain has TRBV7-9 and TRBJ2-1, with TRBD2 matching over 10 bases. CDR3 size: 14 residues. V gave up 2 bases and J gave up 10 bases; unmatched junction bases: 5. Looked up from germline, CDR1 is SEHNR and CDR2 is FQNEAQ (reference sequence). The CDR3 nucleotides are TGTGCCAGCAGCTTAACTAGCGGGGCCCCAGAGCAGTTCTTC. Its protein product is CASSLTSGAPEQFF.

This clone was picked up one time. The chain carries TRBV27 and TRBJ2-1; 8 positions match TRBD2. V shed 4 bases, J shed 2 bases, and the junction held 7 bases outside the gene matches. Germline V gene data show CDR1 as MNHEY and CDR2 as SMNVEV (reference sequence). CDR3 size: 16 residues. CDR3 residues: CASSSPGLGAYNEQFF. The CDR3 DNA follows: TGTGCCAGCAGTTCTCCGGGACTAGGGGCCTACAATGAGCAGTTCTTC.